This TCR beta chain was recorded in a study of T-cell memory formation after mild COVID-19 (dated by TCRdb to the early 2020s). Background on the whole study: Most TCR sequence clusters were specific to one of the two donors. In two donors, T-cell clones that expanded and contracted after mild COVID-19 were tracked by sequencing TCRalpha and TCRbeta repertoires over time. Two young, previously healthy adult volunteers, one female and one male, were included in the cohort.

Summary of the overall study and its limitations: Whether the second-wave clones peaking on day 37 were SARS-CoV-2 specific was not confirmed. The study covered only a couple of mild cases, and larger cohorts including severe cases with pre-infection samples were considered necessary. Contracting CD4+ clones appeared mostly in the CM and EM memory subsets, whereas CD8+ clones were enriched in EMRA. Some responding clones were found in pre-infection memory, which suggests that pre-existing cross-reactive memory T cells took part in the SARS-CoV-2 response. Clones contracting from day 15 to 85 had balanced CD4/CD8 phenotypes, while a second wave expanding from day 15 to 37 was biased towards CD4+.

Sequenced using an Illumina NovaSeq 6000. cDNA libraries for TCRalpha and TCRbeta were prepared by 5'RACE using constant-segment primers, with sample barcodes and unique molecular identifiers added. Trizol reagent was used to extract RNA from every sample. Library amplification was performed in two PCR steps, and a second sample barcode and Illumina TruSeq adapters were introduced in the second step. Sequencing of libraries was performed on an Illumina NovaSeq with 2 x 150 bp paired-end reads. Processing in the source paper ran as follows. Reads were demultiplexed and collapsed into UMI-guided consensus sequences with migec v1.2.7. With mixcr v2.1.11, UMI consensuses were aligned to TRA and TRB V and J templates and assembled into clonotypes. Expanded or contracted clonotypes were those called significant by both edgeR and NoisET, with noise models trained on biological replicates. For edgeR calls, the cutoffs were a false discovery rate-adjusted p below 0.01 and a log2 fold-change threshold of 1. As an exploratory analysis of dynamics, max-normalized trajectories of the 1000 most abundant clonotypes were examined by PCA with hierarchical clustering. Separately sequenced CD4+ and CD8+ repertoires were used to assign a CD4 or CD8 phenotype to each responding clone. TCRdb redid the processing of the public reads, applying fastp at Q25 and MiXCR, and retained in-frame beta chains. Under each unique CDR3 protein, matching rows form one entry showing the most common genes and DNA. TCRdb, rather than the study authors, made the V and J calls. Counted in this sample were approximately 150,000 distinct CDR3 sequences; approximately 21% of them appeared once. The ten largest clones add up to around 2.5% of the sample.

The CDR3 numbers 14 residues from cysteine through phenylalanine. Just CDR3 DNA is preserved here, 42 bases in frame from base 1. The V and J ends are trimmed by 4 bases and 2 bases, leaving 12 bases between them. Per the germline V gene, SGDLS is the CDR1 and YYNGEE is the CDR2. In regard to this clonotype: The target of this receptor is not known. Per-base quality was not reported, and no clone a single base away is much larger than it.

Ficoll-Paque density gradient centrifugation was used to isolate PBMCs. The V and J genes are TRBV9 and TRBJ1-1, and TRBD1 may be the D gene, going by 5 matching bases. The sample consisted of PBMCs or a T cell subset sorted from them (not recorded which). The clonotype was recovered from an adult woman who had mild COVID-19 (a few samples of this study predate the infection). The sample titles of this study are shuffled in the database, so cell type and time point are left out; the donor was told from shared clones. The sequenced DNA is TGTGCCAGCAGCTTGGGGGGTCTTAACACTGAAGCTTTCTTT. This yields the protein CASSLGGLNTEAFF.